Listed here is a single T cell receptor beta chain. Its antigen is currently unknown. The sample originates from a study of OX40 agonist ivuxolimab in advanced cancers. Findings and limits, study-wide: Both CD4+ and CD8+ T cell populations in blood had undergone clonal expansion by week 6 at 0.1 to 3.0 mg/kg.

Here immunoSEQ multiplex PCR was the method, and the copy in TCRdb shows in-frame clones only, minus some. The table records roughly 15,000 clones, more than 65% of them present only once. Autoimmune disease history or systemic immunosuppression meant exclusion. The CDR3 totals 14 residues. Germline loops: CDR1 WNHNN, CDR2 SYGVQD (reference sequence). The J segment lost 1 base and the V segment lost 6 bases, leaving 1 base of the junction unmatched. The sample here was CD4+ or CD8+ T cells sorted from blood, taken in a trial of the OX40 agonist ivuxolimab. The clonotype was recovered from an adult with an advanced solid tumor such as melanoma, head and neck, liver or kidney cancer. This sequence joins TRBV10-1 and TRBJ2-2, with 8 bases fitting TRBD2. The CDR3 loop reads CASRTSENTGELFF. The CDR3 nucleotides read TGCGCCAGCAGGACTAGCGAGAACACCGGGGAGCTGTTTTTT.